This note documents a single T cell receptor (beta chain) sequence. Its specificity is not known. Whole blood supplied total RNA, and T cells were not sorted. The germline V gene has CDR1 DFQATT and CDR2 SNEGSKA (reference sequence). The CDR3 extends over 15 amino acids. The entry originates in a study of monozygotic twins with inflammatory bowel disease. Study findings and constraints: A distinction between different T cell subtypes was not possible. Healthy twins shared more clonotypes with others than IBD patients, most markedly active ones.

The authors ran two nested PCRs of around 15 and 10 cycles on TCRalpha and TCRbeta cDNA. No DNA is given; TCRdb re-called the 5' RACE reads and lists each CDR3 protein once. This table lists around 200,000 distinct CDR3 sequences. The sequenced material came from blood. The source is a human donor with ulcerative colitis or Crohn's disease, or a healthy co-twin of an affected twin (not recorded which). The chain couples TRBV20-1 to TRBJ1-2. CDR3 in amino acids: CSARDQTKSNYGYTF.